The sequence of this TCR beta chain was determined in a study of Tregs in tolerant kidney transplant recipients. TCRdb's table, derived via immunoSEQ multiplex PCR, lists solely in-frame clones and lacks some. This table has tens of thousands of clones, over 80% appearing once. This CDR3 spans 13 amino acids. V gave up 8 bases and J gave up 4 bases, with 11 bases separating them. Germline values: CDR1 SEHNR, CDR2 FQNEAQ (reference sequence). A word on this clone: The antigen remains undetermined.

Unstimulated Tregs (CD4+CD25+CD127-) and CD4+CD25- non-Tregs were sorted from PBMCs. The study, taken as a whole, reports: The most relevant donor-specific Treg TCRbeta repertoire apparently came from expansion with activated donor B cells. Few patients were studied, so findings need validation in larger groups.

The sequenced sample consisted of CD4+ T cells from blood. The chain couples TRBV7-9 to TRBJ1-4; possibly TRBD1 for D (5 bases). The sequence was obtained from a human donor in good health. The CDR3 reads CASGAALNEKLFF. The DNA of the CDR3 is TGTGCCAGCGGGGCAGCTCTTAATGAAAAACTGTTTTTT. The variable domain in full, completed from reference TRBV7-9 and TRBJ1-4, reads DTGVSQNPRHKITKRGQNVTFRCDPISEHNRLYWYRQTLGQGPEFLTYFQNEAQLEKSRLLSDRFSAERPKGSFSTLEIQRTEQGDSAMYLCASGAALNEKLFFGSGTQLSVL.